The 30 T cell receptor beta chains below come from one sample, sequenced in a study of blood T cell repertoires in COVID-19. TCRdb's table, derived via immunoSEQ multiplex PCR, lists solely in-frame clones and lacks some. This sample yields 15,000 to 20,000 clones, of which around 83% are seen a single time; roughly 30% belongs to the top ten. The sample was peripheral blood. All receptors derive from a human donor with active COVID-19. The donor label of this sample is uncertain.

The V gene is TRBV7-2, the J gene TRBJ1-2, with 8 positions matching TRBD1. This CDR3 comprises 16 residues. CDR1 is SGHTA, CDR2 FQGNSA, per germline. The J segment lost 0 bases and the V segment lost 1 base, leaving 4 bases of the junction unmatched. CDR3 residues: CASSLEQGAANYGYTF. The CDR3 DNA reads TGTGCCAGCAGCTTAGAGCAGGGGGCAGCTAACTATGGCTACACCTTC.

The gene calls are TRBV7-2 and TRBJ2-7; TRBD2 matches 8 bases. The J segment lost 2 bases and the V segment lost 1 base, leaving 7 bases of the junction unmatched. The CDR3 is made up of 16 amino acids. Germline V gene sequence: CDR1 SGHTA, CDR2 FQGNSA. The CDR3 protein is CASSLDGGGLTYEQYF. The DNA for the CDR3 is TGTGCCAGCAGCTTAGATGGCGGGGGGCTGACCTACGAGCAGTACTTC.

This clone was seen only once. CDR3 sequence reads: CASSRDTGDQPQHF. Written as DNA, the CDR3 is TGTGCCAGCAGCCGAGATACAGGGGATCAGCCCCAGCATTTT. J is TRBJ1-5 and V is TRBV6-5; 7 bases map to TRBD1. This CDR3 spans 14 amino acids. In germline, CDR1 is MNHEY, CDR2 SVGAGI. V shed 6 bases, J shed 5 bases, and the junction held 7 bases outside the gene matches.

V and J are TRBV7-2 and TRBJ2-2; no clear D gene. V gave up 5 bases and J gave up 3 bases, with 4 bases separating them. The CDR3 runs 12 residues. The germline CDR1 and CDR2 sequences are SGHTA and FQGNSA. CDR3 DNA sequence: TGTGCCAGCAGCCCTGACACCGGGGAGCTGTTTTTT. Translation gives CASSPDTGELFF.

The chain is built from TRBV28 and TRBJ1-6; D call uncertain. This CDR3 region has 15 residues. V was shortened by 4 bases and J by 8 bases, with 15 bases between the two germline ends. Per germline, CDR1 MDHEN and CDR2 SYDVKM. This CDR3 is CASSSHEGWDSPLHF. The CDR3 DNA is TGTGCCAGCAGTTCCCATGAGGGTTGGGATTCACCCCTCCACTTT.

The rearrangement uses TRBV3-1 (or the pseudogene TRBV3-2) and TRBJ2-3; 7 positions agree with TRBD1. With 4 bases clipped from V and 3 bases from J, the junction kept 4 bases outside the gene matches. This CDR3 comprises 14 residues. Germline V gene lookup returns CDR1 LGHDT and CDR2 YNNKEL (reference sequence). CDR3 nucleotides: TGTGCCAGCAGCCCGGGACAGTCGACAGATACGCAGTATTTT. Its protein product is CASSPGQSTDTQYF.

The genes are TRBV6-6 and TRBJ1-2; D remains unclear. The length of the CDR3 is 13 residues. Per germline, CDR1 MNHNY and CDR2 SVGAGI (reference sequence). Trimming stripped 3 bases from V and 2 bases from J, with 7 bases between. The chain's CDR3 is CASSYSQNYGYTF. CDR3 sequence (DNA): TGTGCCAGCAGTTATTCCCAAAACTATGGCTACACCTTC.

On this clone: An end of the junction does not agree with germline; a read error may underlie this. The rearrangement links TRBV28 to TRBJ2-7, with a weak D call TRBD2 (5 bases). CDR3 size: 15 residues. Looked up from germline, CDR1 is MDHEN and CDR2 is SYDVKM. DNA of the CDR3: TGTGCCAGCAATTTACGGGGTTTGAATCGGGACGAGCAGTACTTC. Protein sequence: CASNLRGLNRDEQYF.

CDR3 sequence reads: CASSQDPQGGTEAFF. CDR3 coding DNA: TGCGCCAGCAGCCAAGACCCCCAGGGTGGAACTGAAGCTTTCTTT. The gene calls are TRBV4-3 and TRBJ1-1; D might be TRBD1 (5 bases). CDR1 and CDR2 (germline): LGHNA, YSLEER. Trimming took 0 bases from V and 5 from J, leaving 13 bases between them. This CDR3 has 15 amino acids.

This sequence joins TRBV5-1 and TRBJ2-2, with 8 bases lining up with TRBD1. V lost 2 bases, J lost 4 bases, and 4 bases stayed unmatched. The CDR3 is 15 amino acids. Per the germline V gene, CDR1 is SGHRS and CDR2 is YFSETQ. The CDR3 DNA reads TGCGCCAGCAGCTTCGACAGGGGAACCACCGGGGAGCTGTTTTTT. The encoded protein is CASSFDRGTTGELFF.

V usage is TRBV9 and J usage is TRBJ2-7; tentative D call: TRBD1 (7 bases). Between the trimmed V and J ends, which lost 3 bases and 6 bases, there was a span of 16 bases. CDR3 length equals 14 residues. Germline V gene data show CDR1 as SGDLS and CDR2 as YYNGEE. The CDR3 DNA reads as TGTGCCAGCAGCGCGCACAACAGGGGAGGCGAGCAGTACTTC. Protein sequence: CASSAHNRGGEQYF.

The gene calls are TRBV6-4 and TRBJ2-2; 10 positions match TRBD1. The CDR3 runs 14 residues. Germline V lookup: CDR1 MRHNA, CDR2 SNTAGT. Trimming cost V 6 bases and J 6 bases; bases outside gene matches: 4. The CDR3 is CASRPGTGAGELFF. The CDR3 DNA is TGTGCCAGCAGACCGGGGACAGGGGCCGGGGAGCTGTTTTTT.

The chain uses TRBV10-2 and TRBJ1-5; possible D gene TRBD1, 5 bases. The CDR3 runs 13 residues. The ends were cut back, 2 bases at V and 9 bases at J, with 11 bases in the middle. The germline gives CDR1 WSHSY, CDR2 SAAADI. The CDR3 sequence is CASSEGQGLPQHF. The CDR3 region has the DNA TGCGCCAGCAGTGAGGGGCAGGGTCTGCCCCAGCATTTT.

The J gene is TRBJ2-1, the V gene TRBV12-3 or TRBV12-4; unclear D gene. This CDR3 is 13 amino acids long. Trimming removed 3 bases from V and 7 bases from J, with 10 bases in between. CDR3 region: CASSLSLQNEQFF. CDR3 DNA: TGTGCCAGCAGTTTGTCGCTACAGAATGAGCAGTTCTTC.

The chain joins TRBV9 to TRBJ2-1; 11 bases match TRBD2. V lost 1 base, J lost 7 bases, and 4 bases stayed unmatched. The germline gives CDR1 SGDLS, CDR2 YYNGEE. The CDR3 extends over 15 amino acids. CDR3 residues: CASSVIAGGRNEQFF. CDR3 DNA sequence: TGTGCCAGCAGCGTAATAGCGGGGGGGCGTAATGAGCAGTTCTTC.

The chain joins TRBV27 to TRBJ1-3; 8 nucleotides match TRBD1. The CDR3 covers 14 residues. V was pared by 5 bases and J by 3 bases, with 3 bases of the junction left unmatched. CDR1 and CDR2 from the germline V gene are MNHEY and SMNVEV (reference sequence). CDR3 protein: CASSLTGVGNTIYF. The DNA of the CDR3 is TGTGCCAGCAGTCTGACAGGGGTTGGAAACACCATATATTTT.

The chain uses TRBV7-3 and TRBJ2-1; TRBD2 aligns across 11 bases. The CDR3 is 14 residues long. V shed 8 bases and J 2 bases; nucleotides not matched to a gene: 2. Germline lookup yields CDR1 SGHTA and CDR2 FQGTGA. CDR3 sequence (DNA): TGTGCCAGCGGACTAGCGGGCACCTACAATGAGCAGTTCTTC. It encodes CASGLAGTYNEQFF. The full variable domain, in which reference TRBV7-3 and TRBJ2-1 provide the parts outside the CDR3, is GAGVSQTPSNKVTEKGKYVELRCDPISGHTALYWYRQSLGQGPEFLIYFQGTGAADDSGLPNDRFFAVRPEGSVSTLKIQRTERGDSAVYLCASGLAGTYNEQFFGPGTRLTVL.

The CDR3 here is CASSNGQGLLSGELFF. For the CDR3, the DNA is TGTGCCAGCAGTAACGGACAGGGTCTATTATCCGGGGAGCTGTTTTTT. This chain links TRBV27 with TRBJ2-2; 8 bases align to TRBD1. This CDR3 contains 16 residues. J was trimmed by 6 bases and V by 5 bases; bases with no gene match: 11. Looked up from germline, CDR1 is MNHEY and CDR2 is SMNVEV (reference sequence).

This clone has only one observation. V is TRBV19 and J is TRBJ2-1; D perhaps matches TRBD1 (6 bases). In germline, CDR1 is LNHDA, CDR2 SQIVND (reference sequence). Trimming shortened V by 6 bases and J by 4 bases, and 10 bases separated the two germline ends. The CDR3 has 13 amino acids. CDR3 loop: CASSQQGYNEQFF. The DNA for the CDR3 is TGTGCCAGTAGCCAACAGGGATACAATGAGCAGTTCTTC.

This clone occurred a few times. This chain connects TRBV4-3 to TRBJ2-7; TRBD2 aligns across 8 bases. Germline loops: CDR1 LGHNA, CDR2 YSLEER. V shed 0 bases and J 2 bases; nucleotides not matched to a gene: 6. The CDR3 length is 16 residues. The CDR3 sequence is CASSQEMAGGPYEQYF. The CDR3 DNA reads as TGCGCCAGCAGCCAAGAAATGGCGGGAGGTCCCTACGAGCAGTACTTC.

The CDR3 DNA sequence: TGTGCCAGCAGCCCAGGACAGGTTGAAGGCTACACCTTC. This gives the protein CASSPGQVEGYTF. This chain links TRBV5-4 with TRBJ1-2; 7 bases agree with TRBD1. Germline CDR1 reads SGHNT; CDR2 reads YYREEE (reference sequence). The CDR3 spans 13 residues. J was trimmed by 8 bases and V by 4 bases; bases with no gene match: 8.

This clone is medium-sized by share. The chain recombines TRBV9 with TRBJ1-2, with D perhaps TRBD1 (6 bases). There are 16 residues in the CDR3. V was pared by 0 bases and J by 7 bases, with 19 bases between. Germline V lookup: CDR1 SGDLS, CDR2 YYNGEE. CDR3 DNA: TGTGCCAGCAGCGTAGGCCCGGGGGGGGCTTCGGGTGGCTACACCTTC. Its translation is CASSVGPGGASGGYTF.

The V call is TRBV5-1, the J call TRBJ2-1; 7 nucleotides agree with TRBD1. Trimming at V came to 4 bases and at J to 2 bases, leaving 3 bases not matched to a gene. The germline CDR1 and CDR2 sequences are SGHRS and YFSETQ. This CDR3 has 14 amino acids. The CDR3 coding sequence is TGCGCCAGCAGCCCGACAGGGACCTACAATGAGCAGTTCTTC. Protein: CASSPTGTYNEQFF.

V and J are TRBV4-3 and TRBJ2-7; 11 bases line up with TRBD2. Trimming at V came to 0 bases and at J to 0 bases, leaving 4 bases not matched to a gene. Germline V lookup: CDR1 LGHNA, CDR2 YSLEER. The CDR3 has 17 residues. The CDR3 DNA sequence: TGCGCCAGCAGCCAAGATAGGGGACTAGCGGACTCCTACGAGCAGTACTTC. Protein product: CASSQDRGLADSYEQYF.

The gene calls are TRBV5-1 and TRBJ1-5; D perhaps matches TRBD1 (6 bases). CDR3 length equals 12 residues. CDR1 SGHRS and CDR2 YFSETQ come from the germline V gene. Trimming removed 0 bases from V and 10 bases from J, with 8 bases in between. The CDR3 here is CASSLGGGPQHF. Here the CDR3 DNA reads TGCGCCAGCAGCTTGGGGGGGGGCCCCCAGCATTTT.

This clone was counted only a few times. CDR3 loop: CASSVVGQGEQYF. DNA of the CDR3: TGTGCCAGCAGCGTAGTGGGTCAGGGCGAGCAGTACTTC. V is TRBV9 and J is TRBJ2-7; tentatively, D is TRBD1 (5 bases). V was cut by 0 bases and J by 6 bases, with 10 bases left in between. Germline V gives CDR1 SGDLS, CDR2 YYNGEE. This CDR3 region has 13 residues. Looking up the rest from reference TRBV9 and TRBJ2-7 gives the full variable domain: DSGVTQTPKHLITATGQRVTLRCSPRSGDLSVYWYQQSLDQGLQFLIQYYNGEERAKGNILERFSAQQFPDLHSELNLSSLELGDSALYFCASSVVGQGEQYFGPGTRLTVT.

The rearrangement joins TRBV6-1 to TRBJ2-7; TRBD1 matches 10 bases. The CDR3 loop spans 15 amino acids. The germline V gene encodes CDR1 MNHNS and CDR2 SASEGT. V lost 3 bases to trimming and J lost 0 bases; unmatched junction nucleotides: 2. The chain's CDR3 is CASSDRQGASYEQYF. The CDR3 coding sequence is TGTGCCAGCAGTGACCGACAGGGGGCCTCCTACGAGCAGTACTTC.

This clone was seen only once. The chain has TRBV20-1 and TRBJ1-4; D not resolved. The V gene's germline CDR1 is DFQATT and CDR2 SNEGSKA (reference sequence). This CDR3 region has 11 residues. The CDR3 DNA is TGCAGCCCTGGAGGGCAGGAAAAACTGTTTTTT. Amino acids: CSPGGQEKLFF.

This sequence joins TRBV5-5 and TRBJ1-5; possibly TRBD1 for D (6 bases). V shed 2 bases and J shed 1 base, with 10 bases lying between them. The V gene's germline CDR1 is SGHKS and CDR2 YYEKEE (reference sequence). The CDR3 length is 15 residues. CDR3 bases: TGTGCCAGCAGCTTACTCCAGGGGAGCAATCAGCCCCAGCATTTT. Residues: CASSLLQGSNQPQHF.

The chain couples TRBV11-2 to TRBJ2-5; TRBD1 might be the D (5 bases). The CDR3 spans 12 residues. Germline-derived CDR1 and CDR2 are SGHAT and FQNNGV. Trimming took off 3 bases at V and 4 bases at J, with 6 bases between the two ends. The CDR3 nucleotides are TGTGCCAGCAGCTTGGGGCCAGAGACCCAGTACTTC. Its translation is CASSLGPETQYF.